The T cell receptor (beta chain) under discussion was sequenced for a study of CD8+ T cells in alopecia areata. As the sequencing template, cDNA was produced by extracting RNA and reverse transcribing it. Libraries were prepared by immunoSEQ multiplex PCR; TCRdb keeps only in-frame clonotypes and omits some of them. The sample holds over 100,000 clones, about 49% seen once. The germline gives CDR1 MNHEY, CDR2 SMNVEV (reference sequence). CDR3 length: 16 residues. V shed 6 bases and J shed 7 bases, with 22 bases lying between them. The rearrangement joins TRBV27 to TRBJ1-5; a weak D match, TRBD1 (5 bases). Sequences were derived from CD8+ T cells sorted from blood, sampled at week 0. This TCR came from a human donor with alopecia areata. Here the CDR3 reads CASSPSRGESEQPQHF. The CDR3 DNA reads as TGTGCCAGCAGCCCAAGTCGGGGGGAGTCGGAACAGCCCCAGCATTTT.